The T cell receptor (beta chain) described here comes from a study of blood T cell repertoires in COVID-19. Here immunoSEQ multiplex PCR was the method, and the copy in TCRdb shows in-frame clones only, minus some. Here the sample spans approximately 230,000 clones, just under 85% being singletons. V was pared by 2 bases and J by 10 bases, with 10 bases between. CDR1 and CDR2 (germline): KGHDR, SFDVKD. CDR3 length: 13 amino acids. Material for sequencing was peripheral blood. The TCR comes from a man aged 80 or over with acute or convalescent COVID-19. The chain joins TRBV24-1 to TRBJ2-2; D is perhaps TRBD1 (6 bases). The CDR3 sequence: CATSDSRTVELFF. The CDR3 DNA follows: TGTGCCACCAGTGATTCCAGGACAGTGGAGCTGTTTTTT.